Listed here are 3 T cell receptor beta chains from one sample, sequenced in a study of blood T cell repertoires in COVID-19 (dated by TCRdb to about 2020). The library was built by means of the immunoSEQ multiplex PCR assay. Held by TCRdb, this immuneACCESS table contains in-frame sequences only and omits some clones. Under half of the omission traces to an unresolved V gene where checked; the cause of the rest is unknown. The sample data list about 81,000 clones, and 89% of these were observed just once. The ten largest clones take up roughly 5.2% of the sample. The sequencing sample was made of peripheral blood. All receptors derive from a woman aged 80 or over with active COVID-19.

This chain links TRBV3-1 (or the pseudogene TRBV3-2) with TRBJ2-7; TRBD2 aligns across 8 bases. Germline CDR1 reads LGHDT; CDR2 reads YNNKEL (reference sequence). The CDR3 covers 15 residues. The V segment lost 2 bases and the J segment 5 bases; nucleotides outside the gene matches: 8. The CDR3 bases are TGTGCCAGCAGCCAACGAGCGGGAGCTCGGGACGAGCAGTACTTC. This encodes CASSQRAGARDEQYF.

The V and J genes are TRBV7-8 and TRBJ2-7; maybe TRBD1 (6 bases). The CDR3 is 15 amino acids. CDR1 and CDR2 from the germline V gene are SGHVS and FQNEAQ. Deletions cut 5 bases from V and 0 bases from J, with 14 bases between. CDR3 DNA: TGTGCCAGCAGCCCGCGGACAGCCCTCTCCTACGAGCAGTACTTC. Translated, it gives CASSPRTALSYEQYF.

The chain combines TRBV24-1 with TRBJ2-3; D is possibly TRBD1 (5 bases). The CDR3 extends over 14 amino acids. Germline assignment: CDR1 KGHDR and CDR2 SFDVKD. V was cut by 10 bases and J by 0 bases, with 13 bases left in between. The CDR3 DNA follows: TGTGCCACTTCTTGGGGCGCGAGCACAGATACGCAGTATTTT. Translated, it gives CATSWGASTDTQYF.